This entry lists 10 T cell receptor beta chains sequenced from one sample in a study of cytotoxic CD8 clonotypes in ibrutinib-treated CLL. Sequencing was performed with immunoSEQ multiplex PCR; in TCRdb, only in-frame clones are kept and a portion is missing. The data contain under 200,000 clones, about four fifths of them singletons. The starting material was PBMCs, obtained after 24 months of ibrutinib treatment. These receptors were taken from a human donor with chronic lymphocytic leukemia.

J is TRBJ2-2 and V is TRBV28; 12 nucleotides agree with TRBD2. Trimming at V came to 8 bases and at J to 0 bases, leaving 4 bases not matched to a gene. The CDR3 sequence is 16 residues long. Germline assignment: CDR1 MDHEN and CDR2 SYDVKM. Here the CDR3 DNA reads TGTGCCAGCTATGCTAGCGGGAGGGCGAACACCGGGGAGCTGTTTTTT. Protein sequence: CASYASGRANTGELFF.

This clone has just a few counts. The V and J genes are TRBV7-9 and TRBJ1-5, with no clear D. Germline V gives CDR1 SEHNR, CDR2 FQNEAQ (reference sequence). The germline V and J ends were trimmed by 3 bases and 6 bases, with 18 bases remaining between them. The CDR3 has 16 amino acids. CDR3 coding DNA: TGTGCCAGCAGCTTTTCGGACCTCACCGGGAGTCAGCCCCAGCATTTT. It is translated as CASSFSDLTGSQPQHF.

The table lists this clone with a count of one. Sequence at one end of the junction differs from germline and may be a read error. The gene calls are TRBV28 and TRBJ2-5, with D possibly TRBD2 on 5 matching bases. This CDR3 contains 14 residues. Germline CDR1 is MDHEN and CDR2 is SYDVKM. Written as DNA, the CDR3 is TGTGCCAGCAGCCCTGGACTGGTCCAAAAGACCCAGTACTTC. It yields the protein CASSPGLVQKTQYF.

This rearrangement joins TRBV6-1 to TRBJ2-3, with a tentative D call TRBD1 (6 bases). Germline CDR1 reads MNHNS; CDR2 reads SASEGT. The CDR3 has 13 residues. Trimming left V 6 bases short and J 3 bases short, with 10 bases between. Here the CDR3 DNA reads TGTGCCAGCAGGGACAGAACGACAGATACGCAGTATTTT. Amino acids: CASRDRTTDTQYF.

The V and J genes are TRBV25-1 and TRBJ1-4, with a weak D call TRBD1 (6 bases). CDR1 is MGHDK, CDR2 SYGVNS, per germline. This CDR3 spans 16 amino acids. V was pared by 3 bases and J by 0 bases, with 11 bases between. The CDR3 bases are TGTGCCAGCAGTGAGGGAACAGGGACAACTAATGAAAAACTGTTTTTT. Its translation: CASSEGTGTTNEKLFF.

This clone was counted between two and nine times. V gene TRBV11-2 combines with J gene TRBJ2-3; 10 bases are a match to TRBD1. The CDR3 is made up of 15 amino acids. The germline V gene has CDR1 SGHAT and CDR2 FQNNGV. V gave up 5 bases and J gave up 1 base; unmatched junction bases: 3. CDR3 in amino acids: CASSIGTGGTDTQYF. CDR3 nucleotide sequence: TGTGCCAGCAGCATAGGGACAGGGGGCACAGATACGCAGTATTTT.

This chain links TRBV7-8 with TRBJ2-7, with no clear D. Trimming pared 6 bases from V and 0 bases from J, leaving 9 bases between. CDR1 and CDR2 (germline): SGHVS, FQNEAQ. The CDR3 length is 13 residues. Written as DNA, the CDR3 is TGTGCCAGCAGAACGACCTACTCCTACGAGCAGTACTTC. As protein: CASRTTYSYEQYF. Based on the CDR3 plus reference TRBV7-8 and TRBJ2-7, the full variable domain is GAGVSQSPRYKVAKRGQDVALRCDPISGHVSLFWYQQALGQGPEFLTYFQNEAQLDKSGLPSDRFFAERPEGSVSTLKIQRTQQEDSAVYLCASRTTYSYEQYFGPGTRLTVT.

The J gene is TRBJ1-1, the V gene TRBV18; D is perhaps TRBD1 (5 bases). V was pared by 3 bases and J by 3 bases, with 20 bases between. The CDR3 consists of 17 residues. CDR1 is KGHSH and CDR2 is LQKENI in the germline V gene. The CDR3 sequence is CASSPPRMGRGDTEAFF. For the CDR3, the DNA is TGTGCCAGCTCACCCCCCCGGATGGGTCGGGGGGACACTGAAGCTTTCTTT.

In nucleotides, the CDR3 is TGTGCCACCAGCAGAGCCGGTAGCAATCAGCCCCAGCATTTT. Protein product: CATSRAGSNQPQHF. This sequence joins TRBV15 and TRBJ1-5; no reliable D call. Germline V gives CDR1 LNHNV, CDR2 YYDKDF (reference sequence). The CDR3 extends over 14 amino acids. The germline V and J ends were trimmed by 1 base and 0 bases, with 4 bases remaining between them.

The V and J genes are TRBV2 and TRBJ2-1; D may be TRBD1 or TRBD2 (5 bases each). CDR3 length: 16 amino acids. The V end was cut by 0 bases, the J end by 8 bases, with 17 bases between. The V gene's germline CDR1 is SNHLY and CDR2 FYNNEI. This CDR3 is CASSEALGATRDEQFF. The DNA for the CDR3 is TGTGCCAGCAGTGAAGCGCTCGGGGCCACCCGCGATGAGCAGTTCTTC.